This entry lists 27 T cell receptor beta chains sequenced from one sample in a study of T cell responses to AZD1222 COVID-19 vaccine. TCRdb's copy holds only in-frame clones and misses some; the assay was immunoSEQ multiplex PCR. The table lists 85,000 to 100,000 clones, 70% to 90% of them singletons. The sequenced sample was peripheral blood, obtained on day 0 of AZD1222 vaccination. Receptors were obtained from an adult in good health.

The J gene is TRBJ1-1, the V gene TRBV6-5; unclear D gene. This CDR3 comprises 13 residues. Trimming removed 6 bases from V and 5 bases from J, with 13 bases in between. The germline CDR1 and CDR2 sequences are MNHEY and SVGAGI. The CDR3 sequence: CASRAPGYTEAFF. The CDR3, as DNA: TGTGCCAGCAGAGCCCCAGGTTATACTGAAGCTTTCTTT.

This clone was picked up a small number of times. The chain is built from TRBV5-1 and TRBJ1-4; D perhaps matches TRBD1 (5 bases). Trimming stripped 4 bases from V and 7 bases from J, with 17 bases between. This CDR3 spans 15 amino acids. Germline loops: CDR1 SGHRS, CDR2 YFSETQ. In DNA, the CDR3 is TGCGCCAGCAGCCAAGTAGGGGAAGAAAGTGAAAAACTGTTTTTT. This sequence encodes CASSQVGEESEKLFF.

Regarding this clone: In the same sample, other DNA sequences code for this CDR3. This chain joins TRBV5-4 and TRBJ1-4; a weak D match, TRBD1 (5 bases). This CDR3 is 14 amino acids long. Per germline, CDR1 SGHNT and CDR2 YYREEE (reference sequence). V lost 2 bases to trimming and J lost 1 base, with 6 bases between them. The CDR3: CASSFQGTNEKLFF. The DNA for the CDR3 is TGTGCCAGCAGCTTTCAGGGAACTAATGAAAAACTGTTTTTT. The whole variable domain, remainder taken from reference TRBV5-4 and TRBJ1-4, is ETGVTQSPTHLIKTRGQQVTLRCSSQSGHNTVSWYQQALGQGPQFIFQYYREEENGRGNFPPRFSGLQFPNYSSELNVNALELDDSALYLCASSFQGTNEKLFFGSGTQLSVL.

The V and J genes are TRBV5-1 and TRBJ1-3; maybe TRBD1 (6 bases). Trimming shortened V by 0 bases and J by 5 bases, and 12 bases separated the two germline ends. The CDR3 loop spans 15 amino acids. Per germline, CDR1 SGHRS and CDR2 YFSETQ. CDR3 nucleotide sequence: TGCGCCAGCAGCTTGGCCCCAGGGGCCAGAAACACCATATATTTT. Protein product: CASSLAPGARNTIYF.

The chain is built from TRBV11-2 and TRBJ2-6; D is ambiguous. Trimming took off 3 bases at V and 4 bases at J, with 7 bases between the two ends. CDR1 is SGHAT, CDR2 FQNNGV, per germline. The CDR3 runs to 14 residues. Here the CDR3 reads CASSFQSGANVLTF. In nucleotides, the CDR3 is TGTGCCAGCAGCTTTCAAAGCGGGGCCAACGTCCTGACTTTC.

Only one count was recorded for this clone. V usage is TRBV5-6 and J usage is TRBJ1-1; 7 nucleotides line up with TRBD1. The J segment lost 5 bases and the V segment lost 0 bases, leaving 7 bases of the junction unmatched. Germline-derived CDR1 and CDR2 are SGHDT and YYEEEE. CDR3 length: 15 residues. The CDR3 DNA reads TGTGCCAGCAGCTTGGGGCCGACAGGGCAGACTGAAGCTTTCTTT. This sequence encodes CASSLGPTGQTEAFF.

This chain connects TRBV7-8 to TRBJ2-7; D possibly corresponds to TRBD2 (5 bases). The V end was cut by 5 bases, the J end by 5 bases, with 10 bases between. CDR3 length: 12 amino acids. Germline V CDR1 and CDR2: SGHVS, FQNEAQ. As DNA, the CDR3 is TGTGCCAGCAGCCAAACTAGTCACGAGCAGTACTTC. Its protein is CASSQTSHEQYF.

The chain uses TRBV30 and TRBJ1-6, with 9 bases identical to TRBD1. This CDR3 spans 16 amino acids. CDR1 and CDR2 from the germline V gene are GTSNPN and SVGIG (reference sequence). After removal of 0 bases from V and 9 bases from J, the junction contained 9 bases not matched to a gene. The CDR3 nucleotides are TGTGCCTGGAGTGTTAAAGGAGGGACAGGGTTTTCACCCCTCCACTTT. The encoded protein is CAWSVKGGTGFSPLHF.

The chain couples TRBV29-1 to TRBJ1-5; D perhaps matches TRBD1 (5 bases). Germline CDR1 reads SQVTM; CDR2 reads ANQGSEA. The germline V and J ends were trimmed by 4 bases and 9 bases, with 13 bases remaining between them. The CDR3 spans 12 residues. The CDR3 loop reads CSVAQGLGPQHF. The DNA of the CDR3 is TGCAGCGTTGCCCAGGGCCTGGGGCCCCAGCATTTT.

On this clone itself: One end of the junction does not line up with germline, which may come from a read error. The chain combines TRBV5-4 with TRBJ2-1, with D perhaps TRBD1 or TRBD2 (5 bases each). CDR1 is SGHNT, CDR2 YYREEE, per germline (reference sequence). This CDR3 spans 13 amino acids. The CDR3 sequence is CASSYQSGTTRLF. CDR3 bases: TGTGCCAGCAGCTACCAATCCGGGACCACGAGGCTCTTC.

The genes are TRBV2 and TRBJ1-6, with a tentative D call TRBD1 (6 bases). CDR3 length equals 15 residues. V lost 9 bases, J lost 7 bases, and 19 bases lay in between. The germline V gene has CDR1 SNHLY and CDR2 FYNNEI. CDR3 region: CARAGLQGPNSPLHF. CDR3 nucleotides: TGTGCCAGGGCGGGGTTGCAGGGGCCGAATTCACCCCTCCACTTT.

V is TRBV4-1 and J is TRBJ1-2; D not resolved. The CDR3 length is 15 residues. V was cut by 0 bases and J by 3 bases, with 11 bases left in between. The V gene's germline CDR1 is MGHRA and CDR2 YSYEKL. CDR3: CASSQDPTGYYGYTF. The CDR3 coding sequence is TGCGCCAGCAGCCAAGATCCTACGGGTTACTATGGCTACACCTTC.

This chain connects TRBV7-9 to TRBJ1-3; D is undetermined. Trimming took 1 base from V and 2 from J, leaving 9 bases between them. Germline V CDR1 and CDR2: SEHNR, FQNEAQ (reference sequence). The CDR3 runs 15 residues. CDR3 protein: CASSLDLATGNTIYF. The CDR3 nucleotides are TGTGCCAGCAGCTTAGATTTGGCGACTGGAAACACCATATATTTT.

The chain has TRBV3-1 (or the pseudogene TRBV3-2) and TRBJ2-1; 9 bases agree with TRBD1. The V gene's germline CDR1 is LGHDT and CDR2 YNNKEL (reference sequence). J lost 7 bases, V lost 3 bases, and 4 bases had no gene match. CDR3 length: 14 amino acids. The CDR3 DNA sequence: TGTGCCAGCAGCCAGTGGGACAGGGCTAATGAGCAGTTCTTC. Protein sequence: CASSQWDRANEQFF.

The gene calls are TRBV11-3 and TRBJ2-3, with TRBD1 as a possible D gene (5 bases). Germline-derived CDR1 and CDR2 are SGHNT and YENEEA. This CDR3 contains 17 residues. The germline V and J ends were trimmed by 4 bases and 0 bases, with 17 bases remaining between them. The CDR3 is CASSSRMTDPSTDTQYF. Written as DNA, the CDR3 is TGTGCCAGCAGCTCTCGAATGACAGACCCTAGCACAGATACGCAGTATTTT.

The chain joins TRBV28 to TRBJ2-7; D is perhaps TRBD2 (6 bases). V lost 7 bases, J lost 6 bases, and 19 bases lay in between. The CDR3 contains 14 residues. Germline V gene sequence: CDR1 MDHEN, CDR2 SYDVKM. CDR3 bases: TGTGCCAGCAATCCGGGACTCCTAGCCCGCGAGCAGTACTTC. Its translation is CASNPGLLAREQYF.

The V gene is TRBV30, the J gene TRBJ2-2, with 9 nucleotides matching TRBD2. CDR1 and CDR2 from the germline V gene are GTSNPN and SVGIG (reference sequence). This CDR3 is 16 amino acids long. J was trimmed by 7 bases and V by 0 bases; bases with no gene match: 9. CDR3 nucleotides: TGTGCCTGGAGTGTAAGGCCTAGCGGGGACGTCGGGGAGCTGTTTTTT. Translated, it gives CAWSVRPSGDVGELFF.

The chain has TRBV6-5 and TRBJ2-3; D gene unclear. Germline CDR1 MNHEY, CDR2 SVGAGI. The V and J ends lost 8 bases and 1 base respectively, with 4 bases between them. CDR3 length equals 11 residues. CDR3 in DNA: TGTGCCAGCGGGCGCACAGATACGCAGTATTTT. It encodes CASGRTDTQYF.

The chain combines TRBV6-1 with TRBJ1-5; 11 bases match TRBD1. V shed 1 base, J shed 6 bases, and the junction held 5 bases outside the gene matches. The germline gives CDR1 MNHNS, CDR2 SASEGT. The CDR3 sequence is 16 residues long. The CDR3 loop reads CASSEGTGGIGQPQHF. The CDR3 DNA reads TGTGCCAGCAGTGAAGGGACAGGGGGCATCGGTCAGCCCCAGCATTTT.

The CDR3: CASSLGPQVHYGYTF. The DNA for the CDR3 is TGTGCCAGCAGCTTGGGGCCACAGGTACACTATGGCTACACCTTC. The rearrangement uses TRBV5-8 and TRBJ1-2, with D perhaps matching TRBD1 (5 bases). V shed 0 bases and J shed 3 bases, with 12 bases lying between them. The CDR3 covers 15 residues. Germline CDR1 SGHTS, CDR2 YDEGEE.

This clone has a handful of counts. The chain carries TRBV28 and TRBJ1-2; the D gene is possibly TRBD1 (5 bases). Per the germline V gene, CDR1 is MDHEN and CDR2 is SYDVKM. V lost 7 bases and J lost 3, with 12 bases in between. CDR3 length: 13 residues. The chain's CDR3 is CASTPGFYYGYTF. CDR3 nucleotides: TGTGCCAGCACCCCAGGGTTTTACTATGGCTACACCTTC.

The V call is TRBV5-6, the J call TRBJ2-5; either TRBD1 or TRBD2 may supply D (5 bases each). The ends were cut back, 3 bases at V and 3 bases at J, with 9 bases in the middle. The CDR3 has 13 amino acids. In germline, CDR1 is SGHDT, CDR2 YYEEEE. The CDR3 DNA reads TGTGCCAGCAGCTGGGACGAAAAAGAGACCCAGTACTTC. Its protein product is CASSWDEKETQYF.

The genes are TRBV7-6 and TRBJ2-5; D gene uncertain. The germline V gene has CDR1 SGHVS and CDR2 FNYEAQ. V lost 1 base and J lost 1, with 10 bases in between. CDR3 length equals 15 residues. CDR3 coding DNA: TGTGCCAGCAGCTTAGATGGGCAGCTCCAAGAGACCCAGTACTTC. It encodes CASSLDGQLQETQYF.

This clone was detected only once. The DNA of the CDR3 is TGTGCCTGGAGTTTTGGTCCAACGCAGTTCTTC. Its protein product is CAWSFGPTQFF. The V and J genes are TRBV30 and TRBJ2-1, with D hard to call. There are 11 residues in the CDR3. Trimming removed 2 bases at V and 12 bases at J, with 11 bases between. The germline V gene encodes CDR1 GTSNPN and CDR2 SVGIG (reference sequence).

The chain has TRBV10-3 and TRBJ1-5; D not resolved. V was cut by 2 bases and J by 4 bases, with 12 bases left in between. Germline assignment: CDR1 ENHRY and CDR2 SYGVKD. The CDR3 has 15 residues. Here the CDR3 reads CAISETRGTNQPQHF. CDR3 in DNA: TGTGCCATCAGTGAGACCAGAGGAACAAATCAGCCCCAGCATTTT.

The CDR3 coding sequence is TGTGCCAGCAGTCCCGGAAACTATAATTCACCCCTCCACTTT. Encoded protein: CASSPGNYNSPLHF. The chain uses TRBV28 and TRBJ1-6; D uncertain. Per the germline V gene, CDR1 is MDHEN and CDR2 is SYDVKM. This CDR3 has 14 amino acids. Between the trimmed V and J ends, which lost 5 bases and 3 bases, there was a span of 8 bases. The entire variable domain, with the rest obtained from reference TRBV28 and TRBJ1-6, is as follows: DVKVTQSSRYLVKRTGEKVFLECVQDMDHENMFWYRQDPGLGLRLIYFSYDVKMKEKGDIPEGYSVSREKKERFSLILESASTNQTSMYLCASSPGNYNSPLHFGNGTRLTVT.

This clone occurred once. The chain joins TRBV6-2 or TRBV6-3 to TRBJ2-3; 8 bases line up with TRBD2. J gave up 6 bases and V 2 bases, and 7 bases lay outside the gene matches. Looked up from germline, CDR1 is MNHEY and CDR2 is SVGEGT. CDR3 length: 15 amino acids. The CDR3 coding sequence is TGTGCCAGCAGTTACGACCGGGGGGGCCGGGATACGCAGTATTTT. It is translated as CASSYDRGGRDTQYF.